This T cell receptor beta chain was recorded in a study of beta chain features in type 1 diabetes. General observations from the study: Compared to healthy donors, patients appeared to have naive, central memory and Treg TCRB repertoires that were more alike. Significant though moderate, a shortening of TCRB CDR3s appeared in all four CD4+ subsets of Type 1 diabetes patients.

The sequenced template was cDNA made from the entire isolated RNA. This table comes from immunoSEQ multiplex PCR, and its TCRdb copy is limited to in-frame clones, with some not included. The table includes 600,000 to 700,000 clones, 13% detected once. Germline CDR1 is SGHDT and CDR2 is YYEEEE. The CDR3 has 16 residues. Trimming took 3 bases from V and 7 from J; bases not matched to a gene: 8. This clone was seen only a few times. The antigen is undetermined. The sequence was collected from a man aged 18-30 years with type 1 diabetes. The rearrangement links TRBV5-6 to TRBJ1-6, with TRBD1 identical over 9 bases. Input material: naive CD4+ T cells from blood. The CDR3 region is CASSSWTGVDNSPLHF. The CDR3 nucleotides read TGTGCCAGCAGCTCCTGGACAGGGGTCGACAATTCACCCCTCCACTTT.